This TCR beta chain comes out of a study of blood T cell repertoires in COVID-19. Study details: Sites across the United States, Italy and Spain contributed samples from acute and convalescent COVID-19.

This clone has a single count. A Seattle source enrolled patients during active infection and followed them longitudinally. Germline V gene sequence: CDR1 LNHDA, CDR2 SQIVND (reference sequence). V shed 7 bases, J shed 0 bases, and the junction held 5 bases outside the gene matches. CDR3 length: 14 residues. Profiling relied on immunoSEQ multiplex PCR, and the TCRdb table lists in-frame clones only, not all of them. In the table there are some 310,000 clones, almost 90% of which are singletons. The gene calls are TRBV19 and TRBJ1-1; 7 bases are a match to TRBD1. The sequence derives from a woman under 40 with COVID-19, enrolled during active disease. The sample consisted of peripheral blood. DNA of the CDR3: TGTGCCAGTAAAAACAGGGGAATGAACACTGAAGCTTTCTTT. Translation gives CASKNRGMNTEAFF.